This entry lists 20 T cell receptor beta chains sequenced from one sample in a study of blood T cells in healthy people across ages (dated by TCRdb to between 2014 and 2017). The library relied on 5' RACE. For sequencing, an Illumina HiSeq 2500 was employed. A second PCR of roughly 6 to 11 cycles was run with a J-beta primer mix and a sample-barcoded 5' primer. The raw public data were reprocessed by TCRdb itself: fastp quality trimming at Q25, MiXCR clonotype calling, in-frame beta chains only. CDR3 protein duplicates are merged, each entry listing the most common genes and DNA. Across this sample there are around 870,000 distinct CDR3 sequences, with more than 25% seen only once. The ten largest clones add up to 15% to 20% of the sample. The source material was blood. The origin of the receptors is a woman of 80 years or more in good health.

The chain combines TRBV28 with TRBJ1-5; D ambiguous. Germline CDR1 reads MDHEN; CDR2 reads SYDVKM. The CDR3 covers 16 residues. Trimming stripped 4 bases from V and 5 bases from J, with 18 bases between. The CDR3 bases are TGTGCCAGCAGTTCCACCGCTCGCCGGGTCTATCAGCCCCAGCATTTT. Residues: CASSSTARRVYQPQHF.

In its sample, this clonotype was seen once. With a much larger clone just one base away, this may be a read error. CDR3 sequence: CASSQDSSGYQETQYF. CDR3 sequence (DNA): TGCGCCAGCAGCCAAGATAGTAGCGGCTACCAAGAGACCCAGTACTTC. V gene TRBV4-3 combines with J gene TRBJ2-5; maybe TRBD2 (6 bases). In germline, CDR1 is LGHNA, CDR2 YSLEER. The V gene lost 0 bases and the J gene lost 0 bases, with 11 bases spanning the gap. This CDR3 is built from 16 residues.

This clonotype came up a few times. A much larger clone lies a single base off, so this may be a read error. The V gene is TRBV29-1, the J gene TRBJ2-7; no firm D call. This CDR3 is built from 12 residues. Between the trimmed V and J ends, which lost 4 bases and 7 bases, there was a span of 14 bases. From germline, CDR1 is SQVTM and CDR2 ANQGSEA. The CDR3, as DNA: TGCAGCGTTGCTCCATTGGGGAATGAGCAGTACTTC. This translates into CSVAPLGNEQYF.

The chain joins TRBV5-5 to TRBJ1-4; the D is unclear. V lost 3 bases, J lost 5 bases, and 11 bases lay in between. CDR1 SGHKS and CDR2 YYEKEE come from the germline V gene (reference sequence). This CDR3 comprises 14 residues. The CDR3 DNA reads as TGTGCCAGCAGCTGGAGACGACTGAATGAAAAACTGTTTTTT. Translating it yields CASSWRRLNEKLFF.

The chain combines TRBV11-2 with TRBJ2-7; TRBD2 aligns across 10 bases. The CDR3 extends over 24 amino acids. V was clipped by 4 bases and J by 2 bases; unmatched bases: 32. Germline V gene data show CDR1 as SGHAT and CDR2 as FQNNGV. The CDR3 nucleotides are TGTGCCAGCAGCTCACTTAAAGAAAGGAGGGAGCGCCCCCTCGTCAGCGGGGGGGCCTACGAGCAGTACTTC. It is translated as CASSSLKERRERPLVSGGAYEQYF.

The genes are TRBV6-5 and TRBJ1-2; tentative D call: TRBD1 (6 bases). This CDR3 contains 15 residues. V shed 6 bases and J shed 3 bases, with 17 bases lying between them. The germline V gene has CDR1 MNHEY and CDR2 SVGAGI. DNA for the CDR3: TGTGCCAGCAGACCCCAGGGGAAGGCCCACTATGGCTACACCTTC. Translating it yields CASRPQGKAHYGYTF.

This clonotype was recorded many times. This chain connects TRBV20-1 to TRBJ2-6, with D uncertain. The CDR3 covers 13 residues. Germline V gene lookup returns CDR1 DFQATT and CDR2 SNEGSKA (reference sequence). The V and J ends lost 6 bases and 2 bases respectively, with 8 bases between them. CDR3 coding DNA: TGCAGTGCCCGGCTTCCTGGGGCCAACGTCCTGACTTTC. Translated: CSARLPGANVLTF.

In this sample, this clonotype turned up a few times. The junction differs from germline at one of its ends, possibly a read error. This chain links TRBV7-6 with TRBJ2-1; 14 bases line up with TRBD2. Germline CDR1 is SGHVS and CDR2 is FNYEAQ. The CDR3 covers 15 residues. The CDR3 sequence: CAGSPGTSGGETQFF. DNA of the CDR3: TGTGCCGGCAGCCCCGGGACTAGCGGGGGAGAGACCCAGTTCTTC.

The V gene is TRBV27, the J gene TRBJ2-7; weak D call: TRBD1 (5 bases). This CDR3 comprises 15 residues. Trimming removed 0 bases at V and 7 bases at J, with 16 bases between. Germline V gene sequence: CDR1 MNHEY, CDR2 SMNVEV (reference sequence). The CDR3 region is CASSLSAGNYNEQYF. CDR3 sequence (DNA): TGTGCCAGCAGTTTATCGGCAGGGAACTACAATGAGCAGTACTTC.

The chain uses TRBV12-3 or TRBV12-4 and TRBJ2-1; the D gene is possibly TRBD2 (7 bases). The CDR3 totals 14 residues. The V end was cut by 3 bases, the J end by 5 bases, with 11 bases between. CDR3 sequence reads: CASSFGGADNEQFF. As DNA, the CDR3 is TGTGCCAGCAGTTTTGGGGGGGCGGACAATGAGCAGTTCTTC.

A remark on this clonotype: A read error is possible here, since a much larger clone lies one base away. CDR3 in amino acids: CASRDWGIQYF. CDR3 in DNA: TGTGCCAGCAGGGACTGGGGCATTCAGTACTTC. This chain joins TRBV6-2 or TRBV6-3 and TRBJ2-7; tentatively, D is TRBD2 (5 bases). The end of the DNA is better explained by TRBJ2-4, so the J call may be wrong. The CDR3 totals 11 residues. Germline CDR1 reads MNHEY; CDR2 reads SVGEGT.

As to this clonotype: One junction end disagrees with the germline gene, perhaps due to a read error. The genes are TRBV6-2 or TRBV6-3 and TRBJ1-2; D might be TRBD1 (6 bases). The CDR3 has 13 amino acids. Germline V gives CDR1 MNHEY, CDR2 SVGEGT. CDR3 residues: CAGRGGTNYGYTF. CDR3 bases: TGTGCCGGCAGGGGAGGCACTAACTATGGCTACACCTTC.

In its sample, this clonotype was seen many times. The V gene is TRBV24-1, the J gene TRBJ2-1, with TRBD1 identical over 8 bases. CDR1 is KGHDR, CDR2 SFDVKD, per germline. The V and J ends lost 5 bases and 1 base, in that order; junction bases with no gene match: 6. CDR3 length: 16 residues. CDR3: CATSGTGTGSYNEQFF. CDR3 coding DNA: TGTGCCACCAGTGGTACCGGGACAGGATCCTACAATGAGCAGTTCTTC.

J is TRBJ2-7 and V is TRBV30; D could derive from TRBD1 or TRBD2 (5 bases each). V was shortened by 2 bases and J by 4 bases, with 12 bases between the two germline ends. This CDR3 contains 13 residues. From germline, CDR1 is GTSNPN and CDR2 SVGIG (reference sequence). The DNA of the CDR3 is TGTGCCTGGAGTCGGGACCTCCAATACGAGCAGTACTTC. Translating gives CAWSRDLQYEQYF.

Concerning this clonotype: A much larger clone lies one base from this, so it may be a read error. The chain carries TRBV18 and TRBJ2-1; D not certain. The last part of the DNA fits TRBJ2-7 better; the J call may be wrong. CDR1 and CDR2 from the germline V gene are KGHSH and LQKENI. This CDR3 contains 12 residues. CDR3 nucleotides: TGTGCCAGCTCACCGAGTTGCGACGAGCAGTACTTC. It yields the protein CASSPSCDEQYF.

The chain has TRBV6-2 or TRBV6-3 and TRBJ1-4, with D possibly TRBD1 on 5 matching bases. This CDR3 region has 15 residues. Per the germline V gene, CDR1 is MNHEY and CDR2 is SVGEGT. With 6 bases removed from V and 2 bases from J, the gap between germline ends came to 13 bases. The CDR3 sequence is CASRPGGSTNEKLFF. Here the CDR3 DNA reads TGTGCCAGCAGGCCCGGGGGGTCTACTAATGAAAAACTGTTTTTT.

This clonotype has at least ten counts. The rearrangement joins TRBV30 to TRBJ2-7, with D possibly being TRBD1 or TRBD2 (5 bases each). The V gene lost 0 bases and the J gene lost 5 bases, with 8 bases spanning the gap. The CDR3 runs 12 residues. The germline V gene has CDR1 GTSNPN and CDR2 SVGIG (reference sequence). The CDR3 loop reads CAWSVRGHEQYF. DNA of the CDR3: TGTGCCTGGAGTGTAAGGGGACACGAGCAGTACTTC.

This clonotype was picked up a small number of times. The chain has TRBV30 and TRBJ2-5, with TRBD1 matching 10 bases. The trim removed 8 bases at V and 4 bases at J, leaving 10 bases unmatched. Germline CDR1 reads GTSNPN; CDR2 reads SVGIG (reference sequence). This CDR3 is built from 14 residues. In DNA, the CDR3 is TGTGCCGGGGGACAGGGGAAAGTCACAGAGACCCAGTACTTC. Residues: CAGGQGKVTETQYF.

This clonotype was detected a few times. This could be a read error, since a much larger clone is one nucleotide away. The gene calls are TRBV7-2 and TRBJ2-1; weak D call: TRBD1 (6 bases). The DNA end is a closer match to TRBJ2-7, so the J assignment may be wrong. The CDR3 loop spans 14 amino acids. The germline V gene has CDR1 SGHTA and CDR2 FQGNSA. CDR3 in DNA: TGTGCCAGCACCATAAGGGACATCCACAATGAGCAGTACTTC. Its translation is CASTIRDIHNEQYF.

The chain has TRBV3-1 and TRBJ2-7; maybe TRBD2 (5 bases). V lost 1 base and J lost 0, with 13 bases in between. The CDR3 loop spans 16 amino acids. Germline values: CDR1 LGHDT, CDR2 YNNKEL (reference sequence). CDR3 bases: TGTGCCAGCAGCCAAGCGGCTGTTCGGGACTCCTACGAGCAGTACTTC. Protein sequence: CASSQAAVRDSYEQYF.